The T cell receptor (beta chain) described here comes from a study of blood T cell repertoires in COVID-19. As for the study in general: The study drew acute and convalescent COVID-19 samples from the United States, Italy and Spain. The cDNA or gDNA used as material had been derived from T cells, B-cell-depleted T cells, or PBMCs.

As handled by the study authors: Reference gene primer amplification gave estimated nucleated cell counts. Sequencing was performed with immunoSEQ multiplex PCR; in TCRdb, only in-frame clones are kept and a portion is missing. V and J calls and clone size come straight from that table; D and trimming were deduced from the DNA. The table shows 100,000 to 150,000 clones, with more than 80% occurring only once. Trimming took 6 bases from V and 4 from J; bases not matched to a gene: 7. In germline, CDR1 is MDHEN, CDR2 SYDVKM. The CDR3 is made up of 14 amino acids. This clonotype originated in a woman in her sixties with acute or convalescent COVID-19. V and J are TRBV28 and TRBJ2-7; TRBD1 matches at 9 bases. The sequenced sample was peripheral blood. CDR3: CASSPGTGRYEQYF. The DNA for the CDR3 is TGTGCCAGCAGCCCCGGGACAGGGAGATACGAGCAGTACTTC.